The rows below give T cell receptor beta chains drawn from one sample of a study of immune heterogeneity within non-small cell lung tumors. In TCRdb, the multiplex PCR reads were re-called with MiXCR into one record per CDR3 protein. This table has about 21,000 distinct CDR3 sequences, under 35% appearing once. The specimen sequenced was lung tumor tissue. The origin of the receptors is a man aged 40-55 years with non-small cell lung cancer. CDR3s include the opening cysteine and the closing phenylalanine or tryptophan. The order of the fields is CDR3 DNA, CDR3 protein, J gene, D gene, V gene, clone size. The D gene is left open where the match is weak. Clone sizes are given selectively: once, few, many, or a class where the clone is expanded.

DNA: TGTGCCAGCAGCCCAAGATTATGGGAGACTGAAGCTTTCTTT
CDR3: CASSPRLWETEAFF
J: TRBJ1-1
D: NA
V: TRBV27
size: few

DNA: TGCAGTGCAGTTGCCAGGACAGGGGACACAGATACGCAGTATTTT
CDR3: CSAVARTGDTDTQYF
J: TRBJ2-3
D: TRBD1
V: TRBV20-1
size: NA

DNA: TGTGCCAGCAGCGCTGGGGGCGATAATTCACCCCTCCACTTT
CDR3: CASSAGGDNSPLHF
J: TRBJ1-6
D: NA
V: TRBV9
size: many

DNA: TGTGCCAGCAGCTTCCCCTCGCCCAACGAGCAGTACTTC
CDR3: CASSFPSPNEQYF
J: TRBJ2-7
D: NA
V: TRBV5-5
size: NA

DNA: TGTGCTAGTGGCCACGGGACTGATACGCAGTATTTT
CDR3: CASGHGTDTQYF
J: TRBJ2-3
D: NA
V: TRBV12-5
size: many

DNA: TGTGCCAGCAGGACAGGGGGCTACACCTTC
CDR3: CASRTGGYTF
J: TRBJ1-2
D: TRBD1
V: TRBV6-1
size: NA

DNA: TGTGCCAGCAGCTTAGTACAGGGATACACCGGGGAGCTGTTTTTT
CDR3: CASSLVQGYTGELFF
J: TRBJ2-2
D: NA
V: TRBV7-9
size: NA

DNA: TGTGCCAGCAGCAAGACAGGGGCCGATAGGCAGTATTTT
CDR3: CASSKTGADRQYF
J: TRBJ2-3
D: TRBD1
V: TRBV5-6
size: NA

DNA: TGCAGTGCTAGAGATCGTTTGGGGGTGGGGAGCTCCTATAATTCACCCCTCCACTTT
CDR3: CSARDRLGVGSSYNSPLHF
J: TRBJ1-6
D: NA
V: TRBV20-1
size: NA

DNA: TGTGCCAGCACTCCTTGGAGCCCTCTCTCCTTC
CDR3: CASTPWSPLSF
J: TRBJ2-1
D: NA
V: TRBV12-3/TRBV12-4
size: many

DNA: TGTGCCAGCACCCAGGGGTACACTGAAGCTTTCTTT
CDR3: CASTQGYTEAFF
J: TRBJ1-1
D: NA
V: TRBV3-1
size: NA

DNA: TGCGCCAGCAAAGGACCCATGAACACTGAAGCTTTCTTT
CDR3: CASKGPMNTEAFF
J: TRBJ1-1
D: NA
V: TRBV5-1
size: many

DNA: TGCGCCAGCACCCGGGCAGGGTCGGATCAGCCCCAGCATTTT
CDR3: CASTRAGSDQPQHF
J: TRBJ1-5
D: NA
V: TRBV10-2
size: few

DNA: TGTGCCAGCAGCCAAGATCGTCGGACTAGCGGAGTTAGTTTC
CDR3: CASSQDRRTSGVSF
J: TRBJ2-7
D: TRBD2
V: TRBV14
size: many

DNA: TGCAGTGCTAGAGGGAGGGGGGCCCCCGCAGATACGCAGTATTTT
CDR3: CSARGRGAPADTQYF
J: TRBJ2-3
D: NA
V: TRBV20-1
size: NA

DNA: TGTGCCAGCTCACCCACGTCAGGACAGAGCAATCAGCCCCAGCATTTT
CDR3: CASSPTSGQSNQPQHF
J: TRBJ1-5
D: NA
V: TRBV18
size: medium-sized

DNA: TGCAGTGCTAGAGACATTGGGGGGGTTAACTACGAGCAGTACTTC
CDR3: CSARDIGGVNYEQYF
J: TRBJ2-7
D: TRBD2
V: TRBV20-1
size: few

DNA: TGTGCCATCAGTGAGTCGGAGGGATCCACAGATACGCAGTATTTT
CDR3: CAISESEGSTDTQYF
J: TRBJ2-3
D: NA
V: TRBV10-3
size: many

DNA: TGTGCCAGCAGCTTAGGTGGTTTGAGCGGGAGGCCAGGTAAAGGCTACGAGCAGTACTTC
CDR3: CASSLGGLSGRPGKGYEQYF
J: TRBJ2-7
D: TRBD2
V: TRBV7-8
size: many

DNA: TGTGCCAGTAGTCCGACAGGGGGCCACGAGCAGTACTTC
CDR3: CASSPTGGHEQYF
J: TRBJ2-7
D: TRBD1
V: TRBV19
size: medium-sized

DNA: TGTGCCAGCAGTTACCGTGGACCGATCCGCACAGATACGCAGTATTTT
CDR3: CASSYRGPIRTDTQYF
J: TRBJ2-3
D: NA
V: TRBV6-5
size: NA

DNA: TGCGCCAGCAGCTTGGGAGGTGCGGGAAACACCGGGGAGCTGTTTTTT
CDR3: CASSLGGAGNTGELFF
J: TRBJ2-2
D: NA
V: TRBV5-1
size: few

DNA: TGTGCCAGCAGCCCACGGAATCAGCCCCAGCATTTT
CDR3: CASSPRNQPQHF
J: TRBJ1-5
D: NA
V: TRBV5-8
size: few

DNA: TGCAGTGCAGGCAACAGGGATAGCAATCAGCCCCAGCATTTT
CDR3: CSAGNRDSNQPQHF
J: TRBJ1-5
D: NA
V: TRBV20-1
size: many

DNA: TGTGCCAGCTCACGGGGGGCCTCCCGGGGCACTGAAGCTTTCTTT
CDR3: CASSRGASRGTEAFF
J: TRBJ1-1
D: NA
V: TRBV18
size: few

DNA: TGTGCCAGCAGCGCCCTGGGCCGGGAAAAACTGTTTTTT
CDR3: CASSALGREKLFF
J: TRBJ1-4
D: NA
V: TRBV11-2
size: few

DNA: TGTGCCAGCAACAGGGACAGAGACAATGAGCAGTTCTTC
CDR3: CASNRDRDNEQFF
J: TRBJ2-1
D: TRBD1
V: TRBV2
size: many

DNA: TGTGCCAGCAGTTACTCGATCGGACAGCTTAATCAGCCCCAGCATTTT
CDR3: CASSYSIGQLNQPQHF
J: TRBJ1-5
D: NA
V: TRBV6-2/TRBV6-3
size: many

DNA: TGTGCCAGCCTGTCGGGGAAACATGCAACTAATGAAAAACTGTTTTTT
CDR3: CASLSGKHATNEKLFF
J: TRBJ1-4
D: NA
V: TRBV6-1
size: NA

DNA: TGCGCCAGCAAGGGGACAGGGAACACTGAAGCTTTCTTT
CDR3: CASKGTGNTEAFF
J: TRBJ1-1
D: TRBD1
V: TRBV5-1
size: NA